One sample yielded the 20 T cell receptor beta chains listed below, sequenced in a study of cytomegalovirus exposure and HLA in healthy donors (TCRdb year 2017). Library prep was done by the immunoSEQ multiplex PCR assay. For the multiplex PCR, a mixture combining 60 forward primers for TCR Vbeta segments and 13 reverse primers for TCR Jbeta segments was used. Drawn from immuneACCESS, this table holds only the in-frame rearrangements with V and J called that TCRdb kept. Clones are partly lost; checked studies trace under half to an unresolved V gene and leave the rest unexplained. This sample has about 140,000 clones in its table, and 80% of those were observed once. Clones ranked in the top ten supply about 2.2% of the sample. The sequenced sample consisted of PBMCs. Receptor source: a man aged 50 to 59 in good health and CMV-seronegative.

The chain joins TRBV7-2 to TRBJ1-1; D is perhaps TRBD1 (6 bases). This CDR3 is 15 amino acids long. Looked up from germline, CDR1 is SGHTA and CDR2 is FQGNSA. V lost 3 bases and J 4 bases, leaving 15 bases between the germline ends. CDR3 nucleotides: TGTGCCAGCAGCTTTCCTCAAACAGGGAGCACTGAAGCTTTCTTT. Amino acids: CASSFPQTGSTEAFF.

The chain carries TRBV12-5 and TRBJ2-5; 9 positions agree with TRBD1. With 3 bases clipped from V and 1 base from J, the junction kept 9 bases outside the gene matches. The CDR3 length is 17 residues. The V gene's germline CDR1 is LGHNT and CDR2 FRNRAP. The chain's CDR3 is CASGLPRTGAIQETQYF. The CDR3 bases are TGTGCTAGTGGTTTACCTCGGACAGGGGCTATCCAAGAGACCCAGTACTTC.

CDR3 in amino acids: CASSLEGGRGEAFF. The CDR3 DNA is TGCGCCAGCAGCTTGGAGGGGGGGCGCGGTGAAGCTTTCTTT. The V and J genes are TRBV5-1 and TRBJ1-1; TRBD1 is a possible D gene (6 bases). Germline CDR1 reads SGHRS; CDR2 reads YFSETQ. With 0 bases removed from V and 7 bases from J, the gap between germline ends came to 13 bases. CDR3 length: 14 residues.

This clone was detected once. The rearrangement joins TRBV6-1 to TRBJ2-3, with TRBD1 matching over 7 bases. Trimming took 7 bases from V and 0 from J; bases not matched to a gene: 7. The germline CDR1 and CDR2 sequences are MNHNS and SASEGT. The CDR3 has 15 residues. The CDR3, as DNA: TGTGCCAGCATTAGGACAGGAGAGAGCACAGATACGCAGTATTTT. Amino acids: CASIRTGESTDTQYF.

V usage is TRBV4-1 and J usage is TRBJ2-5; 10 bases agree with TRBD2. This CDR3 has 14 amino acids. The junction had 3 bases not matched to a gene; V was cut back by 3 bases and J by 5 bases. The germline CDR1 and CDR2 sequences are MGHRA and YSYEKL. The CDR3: CASSQGTSEETQYF. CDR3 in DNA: TGCGCCAGCAGCCAGGGGACTAGCGAGGAGACCCAGTACTTC.

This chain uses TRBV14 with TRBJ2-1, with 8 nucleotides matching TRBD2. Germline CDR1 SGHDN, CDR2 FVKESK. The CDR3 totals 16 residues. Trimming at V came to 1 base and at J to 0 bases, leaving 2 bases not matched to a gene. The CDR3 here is CASSQGRGGSYNEQFF. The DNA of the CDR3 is TGTGCCAGCAGCCAAGGACGGGGGGGCTCCTACAATGAGCAGTTCTTC.

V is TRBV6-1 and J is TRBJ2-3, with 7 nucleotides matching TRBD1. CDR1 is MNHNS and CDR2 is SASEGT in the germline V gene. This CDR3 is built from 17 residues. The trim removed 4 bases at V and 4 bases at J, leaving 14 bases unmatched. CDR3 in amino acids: CASSARRQGKWSDTQYF. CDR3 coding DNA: TGTGCCAGCAGTGCCCGCCGACAGGGCAAATGGTCAGATACGCAGTATTTT.

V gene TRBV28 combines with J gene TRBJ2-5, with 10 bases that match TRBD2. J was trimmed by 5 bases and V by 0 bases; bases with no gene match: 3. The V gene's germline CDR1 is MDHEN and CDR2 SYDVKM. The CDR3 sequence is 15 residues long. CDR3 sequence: CASSLWSGGAETQYF. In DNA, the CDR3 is TGTGCCAGCAGTTTATGGAGCGGGGGGGCGGAGACCCAGTACTTC.

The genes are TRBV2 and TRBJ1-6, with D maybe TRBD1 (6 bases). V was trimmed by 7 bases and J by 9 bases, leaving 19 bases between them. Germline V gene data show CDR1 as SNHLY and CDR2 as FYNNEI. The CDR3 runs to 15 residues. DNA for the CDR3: TGTGCCAGCAAGGAGCTGACAGGCCGAAGTTCACCCCTCCACTTT. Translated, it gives CASKELTGRSSPLHF.

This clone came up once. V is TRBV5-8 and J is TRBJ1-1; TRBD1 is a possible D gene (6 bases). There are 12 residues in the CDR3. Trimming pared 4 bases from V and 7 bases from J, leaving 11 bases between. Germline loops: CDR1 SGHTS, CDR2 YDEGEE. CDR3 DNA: TGTGCCAGCAGCCGGACAGTACATGAAGCTTTCTTT. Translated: CASSRTVHEAFF.

CDR3 coding DNA: TGTGCCAGCAGTCCTCCTATTTGGACAGTAGCTTTCTTT. Translated: CASSPPIWTVAFF. This chain joins TRBV28 and TRBJ1-1; weak D call: TRBD1 (6 bases). Germline CDR1 is MDHEN and CDR2 is SYDVKM. This CDR3 contains 13 residues. Trimming shortened V by 5 bases and J by 10 bases, and 17 bases separated the two germline ends.

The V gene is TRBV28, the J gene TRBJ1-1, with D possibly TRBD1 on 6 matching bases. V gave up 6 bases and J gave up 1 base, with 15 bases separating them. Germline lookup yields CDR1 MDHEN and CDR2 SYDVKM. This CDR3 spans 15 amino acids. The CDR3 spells CASSKPPGQNTEAFF. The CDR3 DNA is TGTGCCAGCAGCAAACCTCCGGGACAGAACACTGAAGCTTTCTTT.

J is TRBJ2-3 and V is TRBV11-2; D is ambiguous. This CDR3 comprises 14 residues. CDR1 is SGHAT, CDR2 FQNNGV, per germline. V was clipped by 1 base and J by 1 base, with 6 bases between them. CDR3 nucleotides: TGTGCCAGCAGCTTAGGACTGGGCACAGATACGCAGTATTTT. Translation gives CASSLGLGTDTQYF.

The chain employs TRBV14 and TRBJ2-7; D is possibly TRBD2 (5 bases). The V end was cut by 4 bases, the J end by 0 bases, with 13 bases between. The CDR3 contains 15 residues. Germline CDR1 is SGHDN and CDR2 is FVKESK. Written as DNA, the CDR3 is TGTGCCAGCAGCCTTACGCTCCGGGGCTCCTACGAGCAGTACTTC. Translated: CASSLTLRGSYEQYF. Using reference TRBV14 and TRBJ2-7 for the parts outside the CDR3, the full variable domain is EAGVTQFPSHSVIEKGQTVTLRCDPISGHDNLYWYRRVMGKEIKFLLHFVKESKQDESGMPNNRFLAERTGGTYSTLKVQPAELEDSGVYFCASSLTLRGSYEQYFGPGTRLTVT.

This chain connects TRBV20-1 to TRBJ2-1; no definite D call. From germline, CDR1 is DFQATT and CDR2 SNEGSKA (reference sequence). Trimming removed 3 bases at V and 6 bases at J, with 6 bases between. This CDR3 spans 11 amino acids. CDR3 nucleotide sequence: TGCAGTGCTAGCCCCCTCAATGAGCAGTTCTTC. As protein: CSASPLNEQFF.

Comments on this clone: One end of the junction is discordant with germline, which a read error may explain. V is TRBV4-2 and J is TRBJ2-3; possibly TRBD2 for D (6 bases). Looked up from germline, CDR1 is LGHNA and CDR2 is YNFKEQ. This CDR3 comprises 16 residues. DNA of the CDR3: TGTGCCAACAGCCAAGGGGCTAGCGTTGGCACAGATACGCAGTATTTT. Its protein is CANSQGASVGTDTQYF.

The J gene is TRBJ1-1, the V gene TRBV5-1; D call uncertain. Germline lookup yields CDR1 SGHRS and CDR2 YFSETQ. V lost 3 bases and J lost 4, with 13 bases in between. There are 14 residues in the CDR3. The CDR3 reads CASSSEGVGTEAFF. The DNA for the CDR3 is TGCGCCAGCAGCTCGGAGGGTGTAGGCACTGAAGCTTTCTTT. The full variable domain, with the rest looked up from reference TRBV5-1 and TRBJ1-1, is KAGVTQTPRYLIKTRGQQVTLSCSPISGHRSVSWYQQTPGQGLQFLFEYFSETQRNKGNFPGRFSGRQFSNSRSEMNVSTLELGDSALYLCASSSEGVGTEAFFGQGTRLTVV.

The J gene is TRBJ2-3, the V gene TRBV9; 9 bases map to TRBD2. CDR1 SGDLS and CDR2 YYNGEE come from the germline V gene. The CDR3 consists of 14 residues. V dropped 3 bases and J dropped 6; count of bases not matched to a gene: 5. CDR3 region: CASSGSGSRDTQYF. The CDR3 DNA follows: TGTGCCAGCAGCGGTAGCGGGAGTAGGGATACGCAGTATTTT.

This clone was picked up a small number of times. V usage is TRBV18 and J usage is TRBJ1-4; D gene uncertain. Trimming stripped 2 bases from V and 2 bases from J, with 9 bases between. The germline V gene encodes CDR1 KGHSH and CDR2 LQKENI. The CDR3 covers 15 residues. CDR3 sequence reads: CASSPTQQTNEKLFF. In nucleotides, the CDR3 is TGTGCCAGCTCACCAACACAACAGACTAATGAAAAACTGTTTTTT.

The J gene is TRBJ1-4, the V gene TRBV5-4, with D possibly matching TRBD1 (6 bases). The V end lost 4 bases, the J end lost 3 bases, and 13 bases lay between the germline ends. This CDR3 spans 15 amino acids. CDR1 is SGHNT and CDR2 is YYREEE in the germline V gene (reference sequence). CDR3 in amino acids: CASSETGSANEKLFF. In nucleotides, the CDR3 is TGTGCCAGCAGCGAAACAGGGTCGGCTAATGAAAAACTGTTTTTT. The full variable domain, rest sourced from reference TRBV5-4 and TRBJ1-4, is ETGVTQSPTHLIKTRGQQVTLRCSSQSGHNTVSWYQQALGQGPQFIFQYYREEENGRGNFPPRFSGLQFPNYSSELNVNALELDDSALYLCASSETGSANEKLFFGSGTQLSVL.